What follows are 16 T cell receptor beta chains derived from one specimen sequenced in a study of vaccination effects on CD4 cells after COVID-19. Antigens for these TCRs are unknown. Method: immunoSEQ multiplex PCR; TCRdb's copy keeps in-frame clones and lacks some. The profile covers tens of thousands of clones, with around 80% appearing a single time and less than 3.5% taken by the ten largest. Subsequent to a culture period of more than 9 days, CD4+ T cells were isolated. The sequencing here drew on CD4+ T cells from PBMCs cultured without peptide, taken before COVID-19 vaccination. The receptors were sampled from a human donor who received a COVID-19 vaccine.

This chain links TRBV10-3 with TRBJ2-3, with TRBD2 matching over 9 bases. The CDR3 spans 16 residues. Trimming took 6 bases from V and 2 from J; bases not matched to a gene: 9. Germline-derived CDR1 and CDR2 are ENHRY and SYGVKD. In nucleotides, the CDR3 is TGTGCCATCAGGGAGGAAGCGGGGGGCAACACAGATACGCAGTATTTT. This sequence encodes CAIREEAGGNTDTQYF.

In this sample, this clone turned up once. The chain couples TRBV4-2 to TRBJ1-3, with D possibly being TRBD1 (5 bases). Germline CDR1 LGHNA, CDR2 YNFKEQ. Trimming cost V 4 bases and J 0 bases, with 13 bases left between them. The length of the CDR3 is 16 residues. CDR3 coding DNA: TGTGCCAGCAGCCTCGGGGCCCCAAACTCTGGAAACACCATATATTTT. Its translation: CASSLGAPNSGNTIYF.

V is TRBV11-3 and J is TRBJ2-1; D not certain. V shed 3 bases and J shed 7 bases, with 10 bases lying between them. The CDR3 spans 13 residues. Germline V CDR1 and CDR2: SGHNT, YENEEA. The CDR3 here is CASSLGGRNEQFF. In DNA form, the CDR3 reads TGTGCCAGCAGCTTGGGCGGACGGAATGAGCAGTTCTTC.

Only one count was recorded for this clone. The chain combines TRBV5-8 with TRBJ1-3; D possibly corresponds to TRBD1 (5 bases). Germline CDR1 SGHTS, CDR2 YDEGEE. The CDR3 runs 16 residues. The V end lost 0 bases, the J end lost 0 bases, and 10 bases lay between the germline ends. The CDR3 bases are TGTGCCAGCAGCTTGGCGGACACCTACTCTGGAAACACCATATATTTT. It codes for CASSLADTYSGNTIYF.

This chain links TRBV5-4 with TRBJ1-2; D perhaps matches TRBD1 (5 bases). This CDR3 is built from 16 residues. Germline values: CDR1 SGHNT, CDR2 YYREEE (reference sequence). Trimming removed 4 bases from V and 7 bases from J, with 23 bases in between. CDR3 region: CASSLQLQGLAGGYTF. In nucleotides, the CDR3 is TGTGCCAGCAGCCTACAACTTCAGGGATTGGCAGGTGGCTACACCTTC.

This chain joins TRBV3-1 (or the pseudogene TRBV3-2) and TRBJ2-3; D gene ambiguous. The germline gives CDR1 LGHDT, CDR2 YNNKEL (reference sequence). With 4 bases removed from V and 9 bases from J, the gap between germline ends came to 14 bases. The CDR3 totals 13 residues. The CDR3 loop is CASSRSEHDTQYF. The CDR3 nucleotides are TGTGCCAGCAGCCGATCAGAGCATGACACGCAGTATTTT.

This chain connects TRBV15 to TRBJ1-6; 7 bases align to TRBD1. The CDR3 consists of 15 residues. The junction had 6 bases not matched to a gene; V was cut back by 5 bases and J by 5 bases. Per the germline V gene, CDR1 is LNHNV and CDR2 is YYDKDF (reference sequence). The chain's CDR3 is CATSGTTGDNSPLHF. As DNA, the CDR3 is TGTGCCACCAGCGGCACCACAGGGGATAATTCACCCCTCCACTTT. Supplemented by reference TRBV15 and TRBJ1-6, the full variable domain reads DAMVIQNPRYQVTQFGKPVTLSCSQTLNHNVMYWYQQKSSQAPKLLFHYYDKDFNNEADTPDNFQSRRPNTSFCFLDIRSPGLGDTAMYLCATSGTTGDNSPLHFGNGTRLTVT.

This chain uses TRBV11-2 with TRBJ2-3; no firm D call. The CDR3 is 16 residues long. Trimming stripped 5 bases from V and 1 base from J, with 16 bases between. Germline assignment: CDR1 SGHAT and CDR2 FQNNGV. This CDR3 is CASSPRLEPGTDTQYF. CDR3 DNA sequence: TGTGCCAGCAGCCCGAGACTGGAGCCGGGCACAGATACGCAGTATTTT.

J is TRBJ1-5 and V is TRBV5-1; D might be TRBD1 (6 bases). Looked up from germline, CDR1 is SGHRS and CDR2 is YFSETQ. The CDR3 has 13 amino acids. Trimming removed 3 bases at V and 4 bases at J, with 8 bases between. The DNA of the CDR3 is TGCGCCAGCAGCTACCAGGGGAATCAGCCCCAGCATTTT. Amino acids: CASSYQGNQPQHF.

J is TRBJ2-3 and V is TRBV5-6, with D uncertain. Looked up from germline, CDR1 is SGHDT and CDR2 is YYEEEE. Between the trimmed V and J ends, which lost 4 bases and 2 bases, there was a span of 14 bases. The CDR3 is 15 amino acids. DNA of the CDR3: TGTGCCAGCAGCAGAGCAGCGAGTACCACAGATACGCAGTATTTT. Protein: CASSRAASTTDTQYF.

This clone came up once. This chain links TRBV29-1 with TRBJ2-5, with D perhaps given as TRBD1 or TRBD2 (5 bases each). CDR1 is SQVTM, CDR2 ANQGSEA, per germline. The CDR3 extends over 13 amino acids. The V and J ends lost 3 bases and 3 bases respectively, with 11 bases between them. This CDR3 is CSVEGVGKETQYF. The CDR3 DNA follows: TGCAGCGTTGAGGGGGTTGGGAAAGAGACCCAGTACTTC.

The chain combines TRBV6-2 or TRBV6-3 with TRBJ1-2; D may be TRBD1 (5 bases). The germline V gene has CDR1 MNHEY and CDR2 SVGEGT. Trimming left V 2 bases short and J 0 bases short, with 7 bases between. The CDR3 is 14 residues long. The CDR3 reads CASSYRGANYGYTF. Written as DNA, the CDR3 is TGTGCCAGCAGTTACAGGGGAGCTAACTATGGCTACACCTTC.

The rearrangement joins TRBV6-5 to TRBJ1-1; the match to TRBD1 covers 10 bases. Germline values: CDR1 MNHEY, CDR2 SVGAGI. This CDR3 is built from 14 residues. V gave up 3 bases and J gave up 12 bases; unmatched junction bases: 10. The CDR3: CASSYSGTGVESFF. The CDR3 DNA reads TGTGCCAGCAGTTATTCAGGGACAGGGGTGGAGTCTTTCTTT.

In this sample, this clone turned up a few times. This rearrangement joins TRBV3-1 (or the pseudogene TRBV3-2) to TRBJ1-6; a weak D match, TRBD1 (6 bases). Germline CDR1 LGHDT, CDR2 YNNKEL (reference sequence). The CDR3 totals 15 residues. V was shortened by 4 bases and J by 5 bases, with 12 bases between the two germline ends. CDR3 in DNA: TGTGCCAGCAGCCGAGGAGGGGGGGATAATTCACCCCTCCACTTT. This sequence encodes CASSRGGGDNSPLHF.

The chain carries TRBV30 and TRBJ1-5, with D perhaps matching TRBD1 (5 bases). V lost 2 bases, J lost 8 bases, and 13 bases lay in between. This CDR3 comprises 13 residues. Germline V gene lookup returns CDR1 GTSNPN and CDR2 SVGIG (reference sequence). This chain's CDR3 is CAWSLSRAKPQHF. In DNA, the CDR3 is TGTGCCTGGAGTTTATCCAGGGCGAAGCCCCAGCATTTT.

The rearrangement uses TRBV14 and TRBJ2-7; D possibly uses TRBD1 or TRBD2 (5 bases each). V lost 1 base and J lost 5, with 12 bases in between. Germline loops: CDR1 SGHDN, CDR2 FVKESK. The CDR3 contains 14 residues. CDR3 sequence reads: CASSQAGTSDEQYV. In DNA, the CDR3 is TGTGCCAGCAGCCAAGCCGGGACGAGCGACGAGCAGTACGTC.